This T cell receptor beta chain was documented in a study of graft-versus-host responses after intestinal transplantation. About the research overall: Tacrolimus and steroids were given for around 3 years to all recipients after anti-thymocyte globulin induction.

Study findings and constraints: Graft-donor T cell macrochimerism coincided with high graft-versus-host to host-versus-graft clonal ratios in allografts. GvH clones turned up in recipient marrow; some had shown up first in ileum or blood. Early post-transplant HvG declines showed an association with peak circulating GvH clone levels.

Notes on this clone: Its antigen remains unidentified.

TCRdb's copy holds only in-frame clones and misses some; the assay was immunoSEQ multiplex PCR. The data contain 85,000 to 100,000 clones, roughly 82% of them singletons. Germline values: CDR1 MNHEY, CDR2 SMNVEV (reference sequence). The CDR3 is 14 residues long. V lost 9 bases and J lost 6; bases outside the gene matches: 6. V usage is TRBV27 and J usage is TRBJ2-3, with 13 bases aligning to TRBD2. This clonotype was obtained from a human patient who received an intestinal transplant, so some T cells may come from the graft donor. Sequenced here: PBMCs, sampled 255 days after intestinal transplant. CDR3 amino acids: CASQGLAGLDTQYF. Written as DNA, the CDR3 is TGTGCCAGTCAGGGACTAGCGGGGTTGGATACGCAGTATTTT.